This passage covers 2 T cell receptor beta chains from one sample sequenced in a study of cytomegalovirus exposure and HLA in healthy donors. The PCR had 60 Vbeta and 13 Jbeta primers. Clones were sequenced by immunoSEQ multiplex PCR, and TCRdb holds only the in-frame ones, with some missing. The sample contains about 75,000 clones, 75% to 85% of which appear only once. What was sequenced was PBMCs. Receptors were obtained from a man between 65 and 85 years old in good health and CMV-seropositive.

The chain couples TRBV7-9 to TRBJ2-7, with D possibly being TRBD1 (5 bases). CDR3 length: 14 residues. Germline CDR1 SEHNR, CDR2 FQNEAQ (reference sequence). V was shortened by 4 bases and J by 5 bases, with 15 bases between the two germline ends. CDR3 in amino acids: CASSSVDNRHEQYF. The DNA for the CDR3 is TGTGCCAGCAGCTCCGTGGACAACCGGCACGAGCAGTACTTC.

A single count supports this clone. This rearrangement joins TRBV2 to TRBJ2-2, with D possibly being TRBD2 (6 bases). The V end was cut by 4 bases, the J end by 3 bases, with 12 bases between. The CDR3 is made up of 15 amino acids. Germline V gene lookup returns CDR1 SNHLY and CDR2 FYNNEI. The CDR3 DNA sequence: TGTGCCAGCAGTGCCACCGGGAGATACACCGGGGAGCTGTTTTTT. This translates into CASSATGRYTGELFF.